Listed below are T cell receptor beta chains from one sample, sequenced in a study of human T cells and chemical hapten exposure. Each CDR3 protein gets one entry after TCRdb re-called the RACE reads with MiXCR. The sample has 300,000 to 350,000 distinct CDR3 sequences, about 7% seen once. The material sequenced was whole blood, taken in connection with sensitization to the hapten diphenylcyclopropenone (DPC). These receptors all stem from a young woman with alopecia areata. Some clones in this sample may be carry-over from other donors' samples. Each CDR3 is given with its conserved first and last residue. Each record gives: D gene, V gene, clone size, J gene, CDR3 DNA, CDR3 protein. D genes are given only for firm matches. Clone size is stated in some rows and not others, as once, few, many or a class when expanded.

NA	TRBV6-6	NA	TRBJ1-5	TGTGCCAGCAGTGGGAATCAGCCCCAGCATTTT	CASSGNQPQHF
TRBD1	TRBV18	few	TRBJ1-4	TGTGCCAGCTCAAGCAGGGGGACTGAAAAACTGTTTTTT	CASSSRGTEKLFF
TRBD1	TRBV5-1	NA	TRBJ2-7	TGCGCCAGCAGCCCGGGACAGGGTATTTCCTACGAGCAGTACTTC	CASSPGQGISYEQYF
NA	TRBV3-1	few	TRBJ2-3	TGTGCCAGCAGCCAAAATCTCGTCGGTAGCACAGATACGCAGTATTTT	CASSQNLVGSTDTQYF
NA	TRBV2	NA	TRBJ1-6	TGTGCCAGCAGTGAGCGAATGTCACCCCTCCACTTT	CASSERMSPLHF
NA	TRBV24-1	NA	TRBJ2-1	TGTGCCACCAGTGATTGGAGCGGCGATGAGCAGTTCTTC	CATSDWSGDEQFF
TRBD1	TRBV7-8	NA	TRBJ1-5	TGTGCCAGCAGCTTAGCGGGGGACAGGGCCCTAGCTGGGGCCCAGCATTTT	CASSLAGDRALAGAQHF
NA	TRBV9	few	TRBJ1-2	TGTGCCAGCAGCGTAATAGAAGGGCCGTATGGCTACACCTTC	CASSVIEGPYGYTF
NA	TRBV5-6	many	TRBJ2-5	TGTGCCAGCAGCTTCGAACCTGAAGAGACCCAGTACTTC	CASSFEPEETQYF
NA	TRBV29-1	NA	TRBJ2-3	TGCGGCGTTGATTCGGCAGGGCCAGATACGCAGTATTTT	CGVDSAGPDTQYF
TRBD1	TRBV11-3	NA	TRBJ2-1	TGTGCCAGCAGCGGGGGACAGGGGGCGAATGAGCAGTTCTTC	CASSGGQGANEQFF
TRBD2	TRBV24-1	few	TRBJ2-1	TGTGCCACCAGTGATTCTAGCGGGGGTGAGCAGTTCTTC	CATSDSSGGEQFF
NA	TRBV7-9	NA	TRBJ1-1	TGTGCCAGCAGCTTTAACGTCGGCGGCACTGAAGCTTTCTTT	CASSFNVGGTEAFF
TRBD1	TRBV27	few	TRBJ1-3	TGTGCCAGCAGTTGGGCCGGGACAGTCTTTTCAAACACCATATATTTT	CASSWAGTVFSNTIYF
NA	TRBV6-5	NA	TRBJ1-6	TGTGCCAGCATCCGTGACGCACACTATAATTCACCCCTCCACTTT	CASIRDAHYNSPLHF
TRBD1	TRBV6-2/TRBV6-3	many	TRBJ2-3	TGTGCCAGCAGTCTACAGGGGCATCGACTGGATACGCAGTATTTT	CASSLQGHRLDTQYF
NA	TRBV12-3/TRBV12-4	many	TRBJ2-6	TGTGCCAGCAGTCTCGGGACCGCCGGGGGGGCCAACGTCCTGACTTTC	CASSLGTAGGANVLTF
NA	TRBV6-2/TRBV6-3	many	TRBJ2-3	TGTGCCAGCAGTTACTCCTTTTCCAGGGGAGCAGATACGCAGTATTTT	CASSYSFSRGADTQYF
TRBD1	TRBV12-3/TRBV12-4	few	TRBJ1-2	TGTGCCAGCAGTCTTGAGGGGGCATACTATGGCTACACCTTC	CASSLEGAYYGYTF
NA	TRBV4-3	few	TRBJ1-2	TGCGCCAGCAGCCAAGAGGTGCAGGGCATCTATGGCTACACCTTC	CASSQEVQGIYGYTF
TRBD1	TRBV5-1	few	TRBJ1-1	TGCGCCAGCAGCTGGAGGACAGGGTACAGCAGGGAAGCTTTCTTT	CASSWRTGYSREAFF
NA	TRBV29-1	few	TRBJ2-7	TGCAGCGTCGCAGTAGGGTACTCCTACGAGCAGTACTTC	CSVAVGYSYEQYF
NA	TRBV6-2/TRBV6-3	NA	TRBJ1-1	TGTGCCAGCAGTCCGACTGATATAACAACTGAAGCTTTCTTT	CASSPTDITTEAFF
TRBD2	TRBV4-3	NA	TRBJ2-3	TGCGCCAGCAGCACAACGAGGACTAGCGGAGGGGATACGCAGTATTTT	CASSTTRTSGGDTQYF
NA	TRBV5-1	many	TRBJ2-5	TGCGCCAGCAGCTTGGGGCCTGTCGGGACCCAAGAGACCCAGTACTTC	CASSLGPVGTQETQYF